This T cell receptor beta chain was found in a study of T cell responses to AZD1222 COVID-19 vaccine. Study-wide points: Baseline seropositivity occurred in only a handful of AZD1222 recipients. Mapped onto spike, vaccine-associated CD4 TCRs spanned it and were dominant at 160-218 and 743-854. Possibly, clonal diversity was underestimated; donors were largely white British and included more females.

As for this clone: The antigen is undetermined.

Only in-frame clones appear in the TCRdb table, and some are missing; sequencing was by immunoSEQ multiplex PCR. Of 150,000 to 200,000 clones in the sample, over 80% are singletons; the top ten hold approximately 2.5%. Germline V gene data show CDR1 as MNHEY and CDR2 as SVGAGI. The CDR3 is made up of 13 amino acids. Deletions cut 7 bases from V and 7 bases from J, with 17 bases between. The chain recombines TRBV6-5 with TRBJ2-7, with D tentatively TRBD2 (6 bases). The sequence came from an adult in good health. Sample: peripheral blood, taken on day 0 of MenACWY control vaccination. CDR3 sequence: CASTGVFASEQYF. The DNA of the CDR3 is TGTGCCAGCACGGGGGTTTTTGCTAGTGAGCAGTACTTC.